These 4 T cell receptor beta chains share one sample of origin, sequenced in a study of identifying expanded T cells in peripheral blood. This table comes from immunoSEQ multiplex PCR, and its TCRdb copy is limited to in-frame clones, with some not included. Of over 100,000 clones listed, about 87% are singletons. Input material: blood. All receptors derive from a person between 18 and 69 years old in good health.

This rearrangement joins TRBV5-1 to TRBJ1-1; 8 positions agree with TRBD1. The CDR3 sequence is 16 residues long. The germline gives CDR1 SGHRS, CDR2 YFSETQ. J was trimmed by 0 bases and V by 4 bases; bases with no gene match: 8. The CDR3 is CASSAGGSEVNTEAFF. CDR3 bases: TGCGCCAGCAGCGCAGGGGGCTCAGAAGTGAACACTGAAGCTTTCTTT.

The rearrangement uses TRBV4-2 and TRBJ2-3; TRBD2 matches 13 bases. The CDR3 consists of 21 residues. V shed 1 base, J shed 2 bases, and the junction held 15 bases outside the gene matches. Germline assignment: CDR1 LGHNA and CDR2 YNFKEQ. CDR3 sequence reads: CASSQGLLAGGPVGDTDTQYF. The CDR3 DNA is TGTGCCAGCAGCCAAGGCCTACTAGCGGGAGGGCCGGTAGGGGACACAGATACGCAGTATTTT.

This CDR3 reads CASSNGTRGDTQYF. The DNA for the CDR3 is TGCGCCAGCAGTAACGGGACTAGAGGAGATACGCAGTATTTT. The chain combines TRBV5-1 with TRBJ2-3, with 8 bases fitting TRBD2. CDR1 and CDR2 from the germline V gene are SGHRS and YFSETQ. V trimming: 5 bases; J trimming: 5 bases; junction bases outside the gene matches: 7. This CDR3 comprises 14 residues.

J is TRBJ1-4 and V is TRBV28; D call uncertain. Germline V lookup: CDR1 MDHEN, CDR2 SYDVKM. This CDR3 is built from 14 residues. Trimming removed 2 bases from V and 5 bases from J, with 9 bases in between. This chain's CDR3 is CASSLGGPNEKLFF. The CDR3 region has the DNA TGTGCCAGCAGTTTAGGAGGGCCAAATGAAAAACTGTTTTTT.